The 20 T cell receptor beta chains reported below all come from one sample, sequenced in a study of cytomegalovirus exposure and HLA in healthy donors. In the PCR, 60 Vbeta and 13 Jbeta primers were used. Clones were read by immunoSEQ multiplex PCR, and TCRdb kept only the in-frame ones, dropping some. Here the sample spans 85,000 to 130,000 clones, 75% being singletons. The sequencing sample was made of PBMCs. The origin of the receptors is a male donor in good health and CMV-seropositive.

This CDR3 is CASRDSNEKLFF. CDR3 DNA: TGTGCCAGCAGGGACTCTAATGAAAAACTGTTTTTT. The chain recombines TRBV2 with TRBJ1-4; D is uncertain. This CDR3 contains 12 residues. CDR1 and CDR2 (germline): SNHLY, FYNNEI. V dropped 6 bases and J dropped 3 bases, with 5 bases sitting between them.

CDR3: CASSPEGLQGAGSGYTF. CDR3 DNA: TGCGCCAGCAGCCCAGAGGGCTTACAGGGCGCTGGGAGTGGCTACACCTTC. V gene TRBV4-3 combines with J gene TRBJ1-2; D possibly corresponds to TRBD1 (6 bases). Germline V gives CDR1 LGHNA, CDR2 YSLEER. The CDR3 spans 17 residues. V lost 4 bases, J lost 7 bases, and 25 bases lay in between.

The CDR3 bases are TGTGCCAGCAGTTATGCGGCGGGGCCCAGTTGGGAGCAGTACTTC. This sequence encodes CASSYAAGPSWEQYF. The gene calls are TRBV27 and TRBJ2-7; D possibly corresponds to TRBD2 (6 bases). The ends were cut back, 4 bases at V and 7 bases at J, with 20 bases in the middle. Germline V lookup: CDR1 MNHEY, CDR2 SMNVEV (reference sequence). This CDR3 comprises 15 residues.

This clone was detected only a few times. The CDR3 nucleotides read TGTGCCAGCAGTTCGACAGGGGCGGACTATGGCTACACCTTC. Encoded protein: CASSSTGADYGYTF. V gene TRBV27 combines with J gene TRBJ1-2, with 8 bases identical to TRBD1. The CDR3 contains 14 residues. Germline V CDR1 and CDR2: MNHEY, SMNVEV (reference sequence). Trimming removed 4 bases from V and 3 bases from J; junction bases left unmatched: 4.

The chain employs TRBV5-6 and TRBJ2-1, with a weak D call TRBD2 (5 bases). Per germline, CDR1 SGHDT and CDR2 YYEEEE. The CDR3 is made up of 14 amino acids. The germline V and J ends were trimmed by 2 bases and 3 bases, with 9 bases remaining between them. This CDR3 is CASSLNGGYNEQFF. In nucleotides, the CDR3 is TGTGCCAGCAGCTTAAACGGAGGCTACAATGAGCAGTTCTTC.

The J gene is TRBJ2-3, the V gene TRBV13; the match to TRBD2 covers 15 bases. The germline gives CDR1 PRHDT, CDR2 FYEKMQ (reference sequence). This CDR3 contains 20 residues. V gave up 5 bases and J gave up 1 base; unmatched junction bases: 13. The CDR3 is CASSRQGLAGGRGGTDTQYF. CDR3 sequence (DNA): TGTGCCAGCAGCCGACAAGGACTAGCGGGGGGGCGAGGTGGCACAGATACGCAGTATTTT.

This clone was observed a few times. The chain carries TRBV10-2 and TRBJ2-3, with TRBD1 identical over 7 bases. The CDR3 spans 13 residues. With V trimmed by 7 bases and J by 2 bases, 3 bases remained unmatched. CDR1 and CDR2 (germline): WSHSY, SAAADI. The CDR3 DNA reads TGCGCCAGCACCGGGACAGCCACAGATACGCAGTATTTT. Residues: CASTGTATDTQYF.

The chain has TRBV27 and TRBJ1-5; D is unresolved. Looked up from germline, CDR1 is MNHEY and CDR2 is SMNVEV (reference sequence). Trimming removed 3 bases at V and 9 bases at J, with 12 bases between. This CDR3 contains 13 residues. The CDR3 sequence is CASSFLGGGPQHF. The CDR3 DNA reads as TGTGCCAGCAGTTTCTTAGGAGGAGGGCCCCAGCATTTT.

The chain carries TRBV27 and TRBJ1-1; TRBD1 matches at 7 bases. The V gene's germline CDR1 is MNHEY and CDR2 SMNVEV (reference sequence). This CDR3 is built from 13 residues. J gave up 8 bases and V 3 bases, and 6 bases lay outside the gene matches. In DNA form, the CDR3 reads TGTGCCAGCAGTTTGGGGACAGCAACCGAAGCTTTCTTT. It yields the protein CASSLGTATEAFF.

The chain uses TRBV6-4 and TRBJ2-7; maybe TRBD2 (6 bases). CDR3 length: 15 residues. Germline V gives CDR1 MRHNA, CDR2 SNTAGT. V was pared by 7 bases and J by 3 bases, with 19 bases between. The CDR3 spells CASTRGLHRYYEQYF. The CDR3 region has the DNA TGTGCCAGCACCCGCGGACTACATCGATACTACGAGCAGTACTTC.

V gene TRBV7-3 combines with J gene TRBJ2-1; D is unclear. V was clipped by 3 bases and J by 6 bases, with 3 bases between them. Germline V lookup: CDR1 SGHTA, CDR2 FQGTGA. The CDR3 has 11 amino acids. The CDR3 DNA sequence: TGTGCCAGCAGCTTCGGCAATGAGCAGTTCTTC. It specifies CASSFGNEQFF.

The chain joins TRBV5-3 to TRBJ1-5, with TRBD1 matching over 7 bases. TRBV5-3 is treated as an ORF (open reading frame) with a function not yet certain. V lost 0 bases to trimming and J lost 6 bases; unmatched junction nucleotides: 0. The CDR3 contains 13 residues. CDR3 sequence (DNA): TGTGCCAGAAGCTTGGACAGGGGTCAGCCCCAGCATTTT. This sequence encodes CARSLDRGQPQHF.

The J gene is TRBJ1-2, the V gene TRBV29-1; maybe TRBD1 (5 bases). Germline V lookup: CDR1 SQVTM, CDR2 ANQGSEA. The CDR3 is 15 amino acids. V lost 3 bases to trimming and J lost 0 bases, with 14 bases between them. The CDR3 nucleotides are TGCAGCGTTGACGTGGGCAGGACAACTAACTATGGCTACACCTTC. Residues: CSVDVGRTTNYGYTF.

The rearrangement joins TRBV13 to TRBJ2-5, with 11 bases lining up with TRBD1. Germline-derived CDR1 and CDR2 are PRHDT and FYEKMQ (reference sequence). This CDR3 has 16 amino acids. J lost 4 bases, V lost 4 bases, and 8 bases had no gene match. DNA for the CDR3: TGTGCCAGCAGCTACCGCGGGACAGGGGGGGGAGAGACCCAGTACTTC. Its protein product is CASSYRGTGGGETQYF.

V and J are TRBV2 and TRBJ1-1, with D uncertain. CDR3 length: 14 residues. Trimming took off 2 bases at V and 1 base at J, with 8 bases between the two ends. CDR1 and CDR2 from the germline V gene are SNHLY and FYNNEI. DNA for the CDR3: TGTGCCAGCAGTGAAACTGTACGGAACACTGAAGCTTTCTTT. Translation: CASSETVRNTEAFF.

V gene TRBV2 combines with J gene TRBJ2-3; D is uncertain. The V gene's germline CDR1 is SNHLY and CDR2 FYNNEI. Trimming left V 8 bases short and J 6 bases short, with 15 bases between. This CDR3 has 13 amino acids. The CDR3 sequence is CASRLGAVDTQYF. CDR3 bases: TGTGCCAGCCGGCTAGGTGCTGTGGATACGCAGTATTTT.

The chain combines TRBV7-2 with TRBJ2-3, with TRBD2 matching over 11 bases. Germline trimming cut 5 bases from V and 8 bases from J; bases unmatched to any gene: 6. The CDR3 is 14 residues long. Germline V lookup: CDR1 SGHTA, CDR2 FQGNSA. The CDR3 nucleotides are TGTGCCAGCAGCCCGACTAGCGGGGCCCCTACGCAGTATTTT. Encoded protein: CASSPTSGAPTQYF.

CDR3 sequence reads: CASSYPSKANTEAFF. The CDR3 DNA reads as TGTGCCAGCAGTTACCCCTCCAAAGCGAACACTGAAGCTTTCTTT. The rearrangement joins TRBV6-6 to TRBJ1-1; no firm D call. Germline lookup yields CDR1 MNHNY and CDR2 SVGAGI (reference sequence). V lost 2 bases and J lost 1, with 11 bases in between. The CDR3 covers 15 residues.

The sample holds a few counts of this clone. The chain employs TRBV6-1 and TRBJ2-3, with TRBD2 matching over 13 bases. Trimming removed 4 bases from V and 4 bases from J; junction bases left unmatched: 5. Germline V gene lookup returns CDR1 MNHNS and CDR2 SASEGT. This CDR3 contains 16 residues. The CDR3, as DNA: TGTGCCAGCAGTGTACTAGCGGGGGGGCAGGCAGATACGCAGTATTTT. Its translation is CASSVLAGGQADTQYF.

V usage is TRBV9 and J usage is TRBJ1-3; TRBD1 aligns across 7 bases. The CDR3 is made up of 14 amino acids. Germline CDR1 and CDR2: SGDLS and YYNGEE. V gave up 4 bases and J gave up 4 bases; unmatched junction bases: 5. CDR3 residues: CASSPRTGGNTIYF. The DNA for the CDR3 is TGTGCCAGCAGCCCCAGGACAGGAGGAAACACCATATATTTT.